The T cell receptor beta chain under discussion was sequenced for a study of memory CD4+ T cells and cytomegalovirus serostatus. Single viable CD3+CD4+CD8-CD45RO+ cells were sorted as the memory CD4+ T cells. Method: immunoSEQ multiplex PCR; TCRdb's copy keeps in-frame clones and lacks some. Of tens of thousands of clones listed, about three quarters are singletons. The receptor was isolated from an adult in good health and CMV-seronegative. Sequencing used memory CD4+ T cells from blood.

Written as DNA, the CDR3 is TGTGCCAGCAGCTTAGTTATTATCGGGGAGTCGGCTGGAAACACCATATATTTT. It yields the protein CASSLVIIGESAGNTIYF. This chain joins TRBV7-8 and TRBJ1-3; no clear D. Trimming left V 1 base short and J 2 bases short, with 18 bases between. Germline V lookup: CDR1 SGHVS, CDR2 FQNEAQ. The CDR3 extends over 18 amino acids.